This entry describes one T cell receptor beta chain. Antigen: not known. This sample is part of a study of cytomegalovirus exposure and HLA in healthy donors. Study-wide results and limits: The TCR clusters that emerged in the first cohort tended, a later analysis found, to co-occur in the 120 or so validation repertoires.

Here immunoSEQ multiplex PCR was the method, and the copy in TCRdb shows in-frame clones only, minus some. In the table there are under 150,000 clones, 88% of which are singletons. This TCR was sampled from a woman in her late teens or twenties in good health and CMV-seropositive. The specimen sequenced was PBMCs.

The CDR3: CASSSLRAQGTDTQYF. CDR3 DNA: TGTGCCAGCAGTTCTTTGAGGGCCCAGGGCACAGATACGCAGTATTTT. This rearrangement joins TRBV28 to TRBJ2-3, with D possibly being TRBD2 (5 bases). This CDR3 spans 16 amino acids. CDR1 MDHEN and CDR2 SYDVKM come from the germline V gene. With 4 bases removed from V and 1 base from J, the gap between germline ends came to 15 bases.